These 23 T cell receptor beta chains came from one sample sequenced in a study of graft-versus-host responses after intestinal transplantation. Which antigens these TCRs recognize remains unknown. Profiling relied on immunoSEQ multiplex PCR, and the TCRdb table lists in-frame clones only, not all of them. The sample consists of tens of thousands of clones, roughly 88% of them appearing once. Sample: unstimulated CD8+ T cells sorted from spleen or lymph node cells, taken before intestinal transplant. The receptors shown here come from a human donor who received an intestinal transplant.

The V call is TRBV2, the J call TRBJ2-7; D gene uncertain. The CDR3 has 13 amino acids. Trimming shortened V by 7 bases and J by 0 bases, and 10 bases separated the two germline ends. Germline V lookup: CDR1 SNHLY, CDR2 FYNNEI. The CDR3 nucleotides are TGTGCCAGCAACCGAGGTCTCTCCTACGAGCAGTACTTC. Residues: CASNRGLSYEQYF.

This chain links TRBV7-9 with TRBJ2-5; 9 bases are a match to TRBD1. V lost 5 bases to trimming and J lost 3 bases; unmatched junction nucleotides: 7. Germline V gives CDR1 SEHNR, CDR2 FQNEAQ (reference sequence). The CDR3 consists of 15 residues. DNA of the CDR3: TGTGCCAGCAGCCAGACACAGGGGGCTGAAGAGACCCAGTACTTC. Its protein is CASSQTQGAEETQYF.

The CDR3 DNA follows: TGTGCCAGCAGTCAGGACTATTTTCGGCAAGAGACCCAGTACTTC. Residues: CASSQDYFRQETQYF. This rearrangement joins TRBV7-9 to TRBJ2-5; maybe TRBD2 (6 bases). Trimming stripped 6 bases from V and 2 bases from J, with 16 bases between. CDR1 SEHNR and CDR2 FQNEAQ come from the germline V gene (reference sequence). This CDR3 contains 15 residues.

The J gene is TRBJ2-3, the V gene TRBV12-5; 8 bases fit TRBD2. J lost 6 bases, V lost 5 bases, and 7 bases had no gene match. Germline loops: CDR1 LGHNT, CDR2 FRNRAP. This CDR3 is 14 amino acids long. In nucleotides, the CDR3 is TGTGCTAGTGGTACCGGGGGGGCCTTGGATACGCAGTATTTT. It yields the protein CASGTGGALDTQYF.

The rearrangement joins TRBV5-1 to TRBJ2-1; 8 bases fit TRBD2. Germline loops: CDR1 SGHRS, CDR2 YFSETQ. Trimming at V came to 5 bases and at J to 4 bases, leaving 5 bases not matched to a gene. The CDR3 contains 14 residues. The CDR3 DNA is TGCGCCAGCAGACGGCGGGGGGAGTACAATGAGCAGTTCTTC. Translated, it gives CASRRRGEYNEQFF.

The sample holds a few counts of this clone. The V call is TRBV7-6, the J call TRBJ2-3, with 8 bases matching TRBD1. The CDR3 totals 17 residues. From germline, CDR1 is SGHVS and CDR2 FNYEAQ. The V segment lost 2 bases and the J segment 3 bases; nucleotides outside the gene matches: 10. The CDR3 DNA sequence: TGTGCCAGCAGCTTATACCCTCGGACAGGGTCGACAGATACGCAGTATTTT. This codes for CASSLYPRTGSTDTQYF.

The chain has TRBV6-5 and TRBJ1-2; 11 bases align to TRBD1. CDR1 and CDR2 from the germline V gene are MNHEY and SVGAGI. The trim removed 4 bases at V and 11 bases at J, leaving 9 bases unmatched. The CDR3 consists of 14 residues. The CDR3 loop reads CASSLGQGVRGYTF. For the CDR3, the DNA is TGTGCCAGCAGTTTGGGACAGGGGGTTCGGGGTTACACCTTC.

This clone occurred a few times. This chain uses TRBV7-9 with TRBJ2-7, with D hard to call. The CDR3 length is 13 residues. Germline CDR1 is SEHNR and CDR2 is FQNEAQ (reference sequence). Trimming pared 3 bases from V and 0 bases from J, leaving 6 bases between. The CDR3, as DNA: TGTGCCAGCAGCTTTCCCAGCTCCTACGAGCAGTACTTC. As protein: CASSFPSSYEQYF. The full variable domain, with the rest looked up from reference TRBV7-9 and TRBJ2-7, is DTGVSQNPRHKITKRGQNVTFRCDPISEHNRLYWYRQTLGQGPEFLTYFQNEAQLEKSRLLSDRFSAERPKGSFSTLEIQRTEQGDSAMYLCASSFPSSYEQYFGPGTRLTVT.

The chain links TRBV7-9 to TRBJ1-4, with unresolved D. The CDR3 totals 13 residues. CDR1 and CDR2 (germline): SEHNR, FQNEAQ (reference sequence). Trimming shortened V by 1 base and J by 13 bases, and 13 bases separated the two germline ends. The CDR3 region is CASSLGVSAGLFF. The CDR3 region has the DNA TGTGCCAGCAGCTTAGGCGTCTCGGCAGGACTGTTTTTT.

The rearrangement joins TRBV6-1 to TRBJ1-6; weak D call: TRBD1 (5 bases). Germline CDR1 is MNHNS and CDR2 is SASEGT. Trimming left V 5 bases short and J 7 bases short, with 15 bases between. CDR3 length: 15 amino acids. CDR3 protein: CASSPGQGGNSPLHF. The CDR3 DNA reads as TGTGCCAGCAGTCCCGGACAAGGTGGGAATTCACCCCTCCACTTT.

This clone occurred a few times. The gene calls are TRBV2 and TRBJ1-1; perhaps TRBD1 as D (5 bases). In germline, CDR1 is SNHLY, CDR2 FYNNEI. The CDR3 contains 12 residues. Trimming took off 9 bases at V and 1 base at J, with 9 bases between the two ends. The CDR3 sequence: CASHQGNTEAFF. CDR3 coding DNA: TGTGCCAGTCATCAGGGGAACACTGAAGCTTTCTTT. The whole variable domain, filled in from reference TRBV2 and TRBJ1-1, reads EPEVTQTPSHQVTQMGQEVILRCVPISNHLYFYWYRQILGQKVEFLVSFYNNEISEKSEIFDDQFSVERPDGSNFTLKIRSTKLEDSAMYFCASHQGNTEAFFGQGTRLTVV.

Regarding this clone: This same CDR3 is encoded by further DNA sequences in the sample. The J gene is TRBJ1-1, the V gene TRBV6-5; a weak D match, TRBD1 (5 bases). The CDR3 runs 13 residues. V was pared by 6 bases and J by 1 base, with 9 bases between. The germline V gene encodes CDR1 MNHEY and CDR2 SVGAGI. The CDR3 nucleotides are TGTGCCAGCAGCCCCCAGGGGAACACTGAAGCTTTCTTT. Translation gives CASSPQGNTEAFF.

V usage is TRBV21-1 and J usage is TRBJ1-1; no DNA check was done on the table's D call, TRBD1. TRBV21-1 is a listed pseudogene. CDR3 length: 12 residues. The CDR3 DNA reads as TGTGCCGGTGACAGACAGAACACTGAAGCTTTCTTT. It translates to CAGDRQNTEAFF.

A remark on this clone: At one boundary the junction diverges from the germline segment, which might be a read error. V and J are TRBV7-7 and TRBJ2-2; 9 nucleotides agree with TRBD2. This CDR3 is 16 amino acids long. Per the germline V gene, CDR1 is SSHAT and CDR2 is FNYEAQ (reference sequence). CDR3 nucleotides: TGTGCTAGCAGCTTAGGAGCGGGGGGAAGTCCGGGGGAGCTGTTTTTT. The encoded protein is CASSLGAGGSPGELFF.

The chain uses TRBV7-3 and TRBJ1-2, with 9 bases identical to TRBD1. J lost 6 bases, V lost 3 bases, and 2 bases had no gene match. The CDR3 length is 13 residues. Germline assignment: CDR1 SGHTA and CDR2 FQGTGA. CDR3 DNA sequence: TGTGCCAGCAGCTTGGGACAGGGTGATGGCTACACCTTC. Translation: CASSLGQGDGYTF.

The chain carries TRBV2 and TRBJ2-5, with 11 positions matching TRBD2. The V gene's germline CDR1 is SNHLY and CDR2 FYNNEI. V lost 7 bases to trimming and J lost 6 bases; unmatched junction nucleotides: 10. The CDR3 runs to 15 residues. The DNA for the CDR3 is TGTGCCAGCAATCCTTGGACTAGCGGGTTGAAGACCCAGTACTTC. It codes for CASNPWTSGLKTQYF.

This sequence joins TRBV25-1 and TRBJ1-2, with a possible D match to TRBD1 (6 bases). The germline V and J ends were trimmed by 6 bases and 4 bases, with 21 bases remaining between them. The CDR3 runs 16 residues. Germline V lookup: CDR1 MGHDK, CDR2 SYGVNS. CDR3 protein: CASSRTEPDVGYGYTF. The CDR3 DNA reads as TGTGCCAGCAGCCGGACAGAGCCGGATGTTGGCTATGGCTACACCTTC.

The V call is TRBV29-1, the J call TRBJ1-2; 8 positions match TRBD1. The J segment lost 3 bases and the V segment lost 6 bases, leaving 6 bases of the junction unmatched. The CDR3 length is 13 residues. The germline V gene has CDR1 SQVTM and CDR2 ANQGSEA. The CDR3 is CSVHGQGDYGYTF. The CDR3 DNA follows: TGCAGCGTCCACGGACAGGGTGACTATGGCTACACCTTC.

The chain carries TRBV5-6 and TRBJ2-1; 9 nucleotides match TRBD1. This CDR3 is built from 14 residues. V trimming: 4 bases; J trimming: 8 bases; junction bases outside the gene matches: 7. Germline V gene data show CDR1 as SGHDT and CDR2 as YYEEEE. This CDR3 reads CASSRDRVGYEQFF. For the CDR3, the DNA is TGTGCCAGCAGCCGGGACAGGGTAGGGTATGAGCAGTTCTTC.

This rearrangement joins TRBV2 to TRBJ1-4; no clear D gene. With 6 bases removed from V and 0 bases from J, the gap between germline ends came to 11 bases. Germline CDR1 is SNHLY and CDR2 is FYNNEI. The CDR3 is made up of 15 amino acids. The CDR3 DNA is TGTGCCAGCAGCGCCTTTATAGCAACTAATGAAAAACTGTTTTTT. Encoded protein: CASSAFIATNEKLFF.

This rearrangement joins TRBV6-4 to TRBJ2-3; D is perhaps TRBD2 (6 bases). The ends were cut back, 6 bases at V and 2 bases at J, with 12 bases in the middle. The length of the CDR3 is 14 residues. The germline V gene has CDR1 MRHNA and CDR2 SNTAGT. This chain's CDR3 is CASRGCGNTDTQYF. The DNA of the CDR3 is TGTGCCAGCAGGGGATGCGGGAACACAGATACGCAGTATTTT.

The gene calls are TRBV9 and TRBJ1-2, with 7 nucleotides matching TRBD1. This CDR3 is built from 15 residues. Germline trimming cut 4 bases from V and 0 bases from J; bases unmatched to any gene: 6. Germline loops: CDR1 SGDLS, CDR2 YYNGEE. In nucleotides, the CDR3 is TGTGCCAGCAGCTCTACCGGGACAGCTAACTATGGCTACACCTTC. Its protein is CASSSTGTANYGYTF.

The chain joins TRBV5-6 to TRBJ2-1, with 12 bases aligning to TRBD2. J lost 3 bases, V lost 5 bases, and 3 bases had no gene match. Germline CDR1 reads SGHDT; CDR2 reads YYEEEE. The CDR3 totals 15 residues. The CDR3 DNA follows: TGTGCCAGCAGTCTAGCGGGGGGGATCTACAATGAGCAGTTCTTC. Protein: CASSLAGGIYNEQFF.